Included here is one T cell receptor beta chain sequence, with context. TCRdb used MiXCR to reprocess the 5' RACE reads, holding one entry per CDR3 protein. The table has approximately 190,000 distinct CDR3 sequences, about 18% seen once. This entry comes from a study of T-cell memory formation after mild COVID-19. The germline V gene has CDR1 MNHNY and CDR2 SVGAGI (reference sequence). The CDR3 length is 14 residues. J was trimmed by 6 bases and V by 0 bases; bases with no gene match: 3. The origin of this receptor is an adult woman who had mild COVID-19 (a few samples of this study predate the infection). Cell type and time point are not known. Sample: PBMCs or a T cell subset sorted from them (not recorded which). J is TRBJ2-3 and V is TRBV6-6; 7 bases line up with TRBD2. In nucleotides, the CDR3 is TGTGCCAGCAGTTACTCGGCGACTAGCGATACGCAGTATTTT. Translating gives CASSYSATSDTQYF.